The present T cell receptor (beta chain) was sequenced within a study of blood T cell repertoires in COVID-19. Background on the study: From T cells, B-cell-depleted T cells, or PBMCs came the material, which was cDNA or gDNA.

Original handling: Amplification from reference gene primers served as the basis for estimated nucleated cell counts. The protocol was immunoSEQ multiplex PCR, while the TCRdb copy is restricted to in-frame clones and leaves out a portion. V and J calls and clone size follow that table, whereas D and trimming were derived from the DNA. The data show a few hundred thousand clones, approximately 82% seen once. The ends were cut back, 2 bases at V and 5 bases at J, with 12 bases in the middle. The CDR3 has 14 residues. Germline V lookup: CDR1 MDHEN, CDR2 SYDVKM. The genes are TRBV28 and TRBJ1-1; no clear D. The origin of this receptor is a woman aged 40-49 years who had recovered from COVID-19. The sequenced material came from peripheral blood. In DNA form, the CDR3 reads TGTGCCAGCAGTTTACTTGACTCCACAACTGAAGCTTTCTTT. Encoded protein: CASSLLDSTTEAFF.